This TCR beta chain was retrieved from a study of PD-1 blockade in classical Hodgkin lymphoma. Study-level points and caveats: Patients who responded completely had about the same baseline diversity as newly diagnosed patients. Individuals initiating nivolumab under 1 year after ASCT were excluded. Newly diagnosed patients were reported to start with lower TCR diversity than healthy donors.

This CDR3 has 17 amino acids. J gave up 4 bases and V 4 bases, and 7 bases lay outside the gene matches. Germline loops: CDR1 SGHNT, CDR2 YYREEE (reference sequence). Note on this clone: The antigen is not known.

Some clones are missing from TCRdb's copy, which holds only in-frame ones; the method was immunoSEQ multiplex PCR. Altogether about 24,000 clones are present, about 83% being singletons, with the ten largest covering around 1.8%. Each patient experienced a relapse that followed autologous stem cell transplantation, and brentuximab vedotin exposure varied. With magnetic negative selection, CD4+ T cells were purified from PBMCs that had been thawed. Best responses were complete response, partial response or progressive disease. J is TRBJ2-6 and V is TRBV5-4; 11 nucleotides agree with TRBD2. The source is a human donor with classical Hodgkin lymphoma. The starting material was CD4+ T cells from blood, obtained at baseline. The DNA of the CDR3 is TGTGCCAGCAGCAATAGCGGGGGGGCGCGCGGGGCCAACGTCCTGACTTTC. Residues: CASSNSGGARGANVLTF.